Listed below are T cell receptor beta chains from one sample, sequenced in a study of T cell repertoires in cytomegalovirus infection. TCRdb itself ran the reads through MiXCR, one entry per CDR3 protein. The repertoire consists of some 100,000 distinct CDR3 sequences, with around a quarter occurring once and the leading ten covering around 42%. Sequencing was carried out using CD8+ T cells from PBMCs. The receptors were sampled from a human donor in good health (CMV status not recorded). Some clones in this sample may be carry-over from other donors' samples. Both conserved end residues are part of each CDR3. The order of the fields is clone size, J gene, D gene, V gene, CDR3 protein, CDR3 DNA. D genes are given only for firm matches. A row's size may be missing; if present it is once, few, many or a size class.

>NA|TRBJ2-3|TRBD2|TRBV19
CASSSGGWKDTQYF
TGTGCCAGTAGCTCGGGGGGGTGGAAAGATACGCAGTATTTT
>many|TRBJ2-2|NA|TRBV7-2
CASSSQRGDANTGELFF
TGTGCCAGCAGCTCACAACGCGGGGACGCGAACACCGGGGAGCTGTTTTTT
>NA|TRBJ2-5|NA|TRBV28
CASRTSTDYQETQYF
TGTGCCAGCAGGACGTCGACAGATTACCAAGAGACCCAGTACTTC
>few|TRBJ2-3|TRBD1|TRBV5-1
CASSSIRDSSTDTQYF
TGCGCCAGCAGCTCCATCCGGGACAGCAGCACAGATACGCAGTATTTT
>NA|TRBJ1-1|TRBD1|TRBV7-9
CASSPTTGLGAEAFF
TGTGCCAGCAGCCCCACGACAGGGTTGGGCGCTGAAGCTTTCTTT
>few|TRBJ2-1|NA|TRBV27
CASNLSPGLDEQFF
TGTGCCAGCAACCTGTCCCCGGGGCTTGATGAGCAGTTCTTC
>NA|TRBJ2-2|NA|TRBV2
CASSEAQGTGELFF
TGTGCCAGCAGTGAAGCGCAAGGGACCGGGGAGCTGTTTTTT
>few|TRBJ2-1|NA|TRBV11-2
CASSQEGQRSSYNEQFF
TGTGCCAGCTCCCAAGAGGGTCAGCGGAGCTCCTACAATGAGCAGTTCTTC
>few|TRBJ2-1|TRBD1|TRBV7-9
CASSFRGGTGTYNEQFF
TGTGCCAGCAGCTTTAGGGGCGGGACAGGGACGTACAATGAGCAGTTCTTC
>many|TRBJ2-5|NA|TRBV11-1
CATGGTFQETQYF
TGTGCAACCGGCGGGACATTCCAAGAGACCCAGTACTTC
>many|TRBJ1-6|NA|TRBV7-2
CASSPEEAGFNTPLHF
TGTGCCAGCAGCCCGGAGGAAGCAGGGTTTAATACACCCCTCCACTTT
>NA|TRBJ2-1|TRBD2|TRBV7-9
CASSHQGLAGNNEQFF
TGTGCCAGCAGCCACCAAGGCCTAGCGGGGAACAATGAGCAGTTCTTC
>many|TRBJ1-5|TRBD1|TRBV7-9
CASSLGGTGGGQPQHF
TGTGCCAGCAGCTTAGGTGGGACAGGGGGCGGGCAGCCCCAGCATTTT
>many|TRBJ1-1|NA|TRBV6-2/TRBV6-3
CASSYAGGNTEAFF
TGTGCCAGCAGCTACGCCGGGGGGAACACTGAAGCTTTCTTT
>NA|TRBJ2-1|TRBD2|TRBV7-9
CASSPPTSGRSNEQFF
TGTGCCAGCAGCCCACCGACTAGCGGGAGGTCGAATGAGCAGTTCTTC
>few|TRBJ2-5|NA|TRBV2
CASISEPRGETQYF
TGTGCCAGCATCTCCGAGCCCAGGGGAGAGACCCAGTACTTC
>NA|TRBJ2-3|NA|TRBV7-2
CASSLAGKVVDTQYF
TGTGCCAGCAGCTTAGCGGGGAAAGTGGTGGATACGCAGTATTTT
>NA|TRBJ1-1|NA|TRBV10-1
CASSETRNTEAFF
TGCGCCAGCAGTGAGACCCGGAACACTGAAGCTTTCTTT
>many|TRBJ1-1|NA|TRBV12-3/TRBV12-4
CASSSDLRGMNTEAFF
TGTGCCAGCAGTTCTGACCTGAGGGGGATGAACACTGAAGCTTTCTTT